The present entry profiles one TCR beta chain with its context. No antigen is known for it. This CDR3 contains 14 residues. V was clipped by 1 base and J by 4 bases; unmatched bases: 4. Germline V gene sequence: CDR1 SGDLS, CDR2 YYNGEE. This specimen comes from a study of T cells after posttransplantation cyclophosphamide. Peripheral blood was collected from the related graft donor on the marrow donation day. Measured with immunoSEQ multiplex PCR; TCRdb has only the in-frame clones, and not every one. The sample has 21,000 or so clones; about 98% are singletons. Study-wide findings and caveats: Recipient CMV seropositivity and CMV reactivation strongly tracked TRB clonality. Later post-transplant blood repertoires were often dominated by donor CD8+ memory clones.

The sample was naive CD8+ T cells sorted from PBMCs. The clonotype was recovered from a middle-aged man in good health, CMV-negative, and a related stem cell transplant donor. V usage is TRBV9 and J usage is TRBJ2-7, with 8 bases lining up with TRBD2. The CDR3 coding sequence is TGTGCCAGCAGCGTAAGCGGGAGTTATTACGAGCAGTACTTC. Its translation: CASSVSGSYYEQYF.